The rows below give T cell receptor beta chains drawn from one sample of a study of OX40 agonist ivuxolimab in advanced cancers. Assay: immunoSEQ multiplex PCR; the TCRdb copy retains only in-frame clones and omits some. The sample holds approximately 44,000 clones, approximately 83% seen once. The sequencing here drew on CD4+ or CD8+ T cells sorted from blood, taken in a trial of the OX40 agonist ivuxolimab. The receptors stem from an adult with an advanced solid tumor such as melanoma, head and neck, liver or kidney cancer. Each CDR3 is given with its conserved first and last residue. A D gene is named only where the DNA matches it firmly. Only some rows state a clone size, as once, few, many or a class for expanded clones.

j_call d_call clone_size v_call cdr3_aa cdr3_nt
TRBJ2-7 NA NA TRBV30 CAWSGAVEQYF TGTGCCTGGAGTGGGGCAGTCGAGCAGTACTTC
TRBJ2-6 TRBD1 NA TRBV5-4 CASSLGGQIFNSGANVLTF TGTGCCAGCAGCTTGGGGGGACAGATCTTCAACTCTGGGGCCAACGTCCTGACTTTC
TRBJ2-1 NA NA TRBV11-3 CASSYTDLGHNEQFF TGTGCCAGCAGCTACACGGACCTGGGGCACAATGAGCAGTTCTTC
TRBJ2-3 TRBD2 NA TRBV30 CAWSVGWGSTSGGGDTQYF TGTGCCTGGAGTGTAGGTTGGGGCTCGACTAGCGGGGGAGGAGATACGCAGTATTTT
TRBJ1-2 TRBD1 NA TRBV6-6 CASSGTGFGGGYTF TGTGCCAGCTCCGGGACAGGGTTCGGCGGCGGCTACACCTTC
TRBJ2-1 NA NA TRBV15 CATANGGRSSNEQFF TGTGCCACAGCAAACGGGGGCCGATCCTCCAATGAGCAGTTCTTC
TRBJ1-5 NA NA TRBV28 CASSLPLAQGQPQHF TGTGCCAGCAGTTTGCCGTTGGCCCAAGGTCAGCCCCAGCATTTT
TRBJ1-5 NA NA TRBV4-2 CASSQDRGNQPQHF TGTGCCAGCAGCCAAGATAGGGGCAATCAGCCCCAGCATTTT
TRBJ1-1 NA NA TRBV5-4 CASSLEQMNTEAFF TGTGCCAGCAGCTTGGAGCAGATGAACACTGAAGCTTTCTTT
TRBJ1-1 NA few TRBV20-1 CSARGYTEAFF TGCAGTGCTAGAGGGTACACTGAAGCTTTCTTT
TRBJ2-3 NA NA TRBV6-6 CASSYGGTDTQYF TGTGCCAGCAGTTACGGGGGCACAGATACGCAGTATTTT
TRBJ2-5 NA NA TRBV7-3 CASSQGVGSQETQYF TGTGCCAGCAGCCAAGGGGTCGGGAGTCAAGAGACCCAGTACTTC
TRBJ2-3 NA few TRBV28 CASSLWRLEDGTDTQYF TGTGCCAGCAGTTTATGGCGCCTAGAGGATGGCACAGATACGCAGTATTTT
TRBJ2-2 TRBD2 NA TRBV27 CASSSPGTSVSTGELFF TGTGCCAGCAGTTCACCCGGGACTAGCGTTAGCACCGGGGAGCTGTTTTTT
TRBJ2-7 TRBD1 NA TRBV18 CASSPRTGNQYEQYF TGTGCCAGCTCACCGAGGACAGGGAATCAATACGAGCAGTACTTC
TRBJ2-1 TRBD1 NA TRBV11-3 CASSLDRGTYNEQFF TGTGCCAGCAGCCTTGACAGGGGAACCTACAATGAGCAGTTCTTC
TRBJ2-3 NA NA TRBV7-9 CASSPPGLRGADTQYF TGTGCCAGCAGCCCCCCCGGGCTCAGGGGTGCAGATACGCAGTATTTT